These 21 T cell receptor beta chains were sequenced from one sample in a study of blood T cell repertoires in COVID-19. TCRdb keeps only in-frame clones here, not all; method: immunoSEQ multiplex PCR. The sample gives about 180,000 clones, about 89% of which show up once; nearly 2.5% is in the top ten. The sequenced sample was peripheral blood. Receptor source: a man aged 35 to 55 with active or convalescent COVID-19.

Notes on this clone: One end of the junction is discordant with germline, which a read error may explain. The V and J genes are TRBV6-5 and TRBJ2-3; TRBD2 agrees at 9 bases. The V gene's germline CDR1 is MNHEY and CDR2 SVGAGI. This CDR3 has 14 amino acids. CDR3 bases: TGTGCGAGCACCCGCGGGGGGGGCGGAGATACGCAGTATTTT. As protein: CASTRGGGGDTQYF.

The chain couples TRBV7-2 to TRBJ2-7; TRBD1 might be the D (5 bases). The CDR3 covers 14 residues. Germline values: CDR1 SGHTA, CDR2 FQGNSA. V was trimmed by 3 bases and J by 1 base, leaving 10 bases between them. CDR3 region: CASSFGAASYEQYF. The CDR3 DNA follows: TGTGCCAGCAGCTTTGGGGCAGCTTCCTACGAGCAGTACTTC.

The chain couples TRBV5-4 to TRBJ2-7; 11 bases agree with TRBD2. CDR1 is SGHNT and CDR2 is YYREEE in the germline V gene (reference sequence). The CDR3 is 17 amino acids. Germline trimming cut 0 bases from V and 6 bases from J; bases unmatched to any gene: 11. This chain's CDR3 is CASSLGRRLAGTPEQYF. DNA for the CDR3: TGTGCCAGCAGCTTGGGCAGACGACTAGCGGGGACACCCGAGCAGTACTTC.

The chain couples TRBV28 to TRBJ1-2; D gene uncertain. CDR1 and CDR2 from the germline V gene are MDHEN and SYDVKM. The CDR3 has 12 amino acids. V gave up 4 bases and J gave up 5 bases, with 8 bases separating them. CDR3 residues: CASSSTGYGYTF. In DNA form, the CDR3 reads TGTGCCAGCAGTTCGACTGGATATGGCTACACCTTC.

The gene calls are TRBV10-1 and TRBJ2-3; the D gene is possibly TRBD2 (6 bases). Germline V gene lookup returns CDR1 WNHNN and CDR2 SYGVQD (reference sequence). V lost 3 bases to trimming and J lost 9 bases, with 16 bases between them. The CDR3 is 14 amino acids. The CDR3, as DNA: TGCGCCAGCAGTGACCCCGGGACTCCGGAGACGCAGTATTTT. Its protein product is CASSDPGTPETQYF.

The chain recombines TRBV6-1 with TRBJ2-2; 8 bases line up with TRBD1. CDR3 length: 16 amino acids. Germline values: CDR1 MNHNS, CDR2 SASEGT. V dropped 3 bases and J dropped 5; count of bases not matched to a gene: 8. This CDR3 reads CASSETQGAGTGELFF. The DNA of the CDR3 is TGTGCCAGCAGTGAGACGCAGGGGGCCGGAACCGGGGAGCTGTTTTTT.

J is TRBJ1-1 and V is TRBV18, with 7 bases fitting TRBD1. Germline trimming cut 4 bases from V and 3 bases from J; bases unmatched to any gene: 5. The CDR3 has 14 residues. Germline CDR1 reads KGHSH; CDR2 reads LQKENI. CDR3 region: CASSRQGGDTEAFF. The CDR3 region has the DNA TGTGCCAGCTCACGACAGGGCGGGGACACTGAAGCTTTCTTT.

The chain combines TRBV11-2 with TRBJ1-1, with D perhaps TRBD1 (6 bases). Germline V lookup: CDR1 SGHAT, CDR2 FQNNGV. The CDR3 totals 15 residues. V shed 6 bases and J shed 6 bases, with 20 bases lying between them. The DNA for the CDR3 is TGTGCCAGCAGACCCCGGGGGGGGCAGGCGGCTGAAGCTTTCTTT. Amino acid sequence: CASRPRGGQAAEAFF.

The CDR3 sequence: CAWSGPPGYGNQPQHF. The CDR3 DNA follows: TGTGCCTGGAGTGGCCCGCCGGGTTATGGCAATCAGCCCCAGCATTTT. This chain connects TRBV30 to TRBJ1-5; D uncertain. The germline CDR1 and CDR2 sequences are GTSNPN and SVGIG (reference sequence). The CDR3 covers 16 residues. V lost 1 base and J 2 bases, leaving 15 bases between the germline ends.

This clone was counted a few times. The chain links TRBV19 to TRBJ2-2, with 8 bases that match TRBD1. Per the germline V gene, CDR1 is LNHDA and CDR2 is SQIVND (reference sequence). J was trimmed by 3 bases and V by 5 bases; bases with no gene match: 8. This CDR3 contains 16 residues. The CDR3 bases are TGTGCCAGTAGTCTCGCGCGGACAGGGTACACCGGGGAGCTGTTTTTT. It encodes CASSLARTGYTGELFF.

The CDR3 DNA sequence: TGTGCCAGCAAAGAGTCTGGGGCCAACGTCCTGACTTTC. Translation: CASKESGANVLTF. V and J are TRBV2 and TRBJ2-6, with unresolved D. Between the trimmed V and J ends, which lost 7 bases and 1 base, there was a span of 5 bases. The CDR3 has 13 residues. CDR1 SNHLY and CDR2 FYNNEI come from the germline V gene.

V and J are TRBV7-2 and TRBJ1-5; D is possibly TRBD1 (5 bases). Per the germline V gene, CDR1 is SGHTA and CDR2 is FQGNSA. This CDR3 spans 15 amino acids. Between the trimmed V and J ends, which lost 3 bases and 1 base, there was a span of 10 bases. CDR3 sequence: CASSFTTASNQPQHF. DNA of the CDR3: TGTGCCAGCAGCTTTACGACAGCGAGCAATCAGCCCCAGCATTTT.

This clone showed up just once. This chain uses TRBV6-5 with TRBJ2-7, with a tentative D call TRBD1 (5 bases). The CDR3 loop spans 13 amino acids. In germline, CDR1 is MNHEY, CDR2 SVGAGI. V shed 2 bases and J shed 6 bases, with 11 bases lying between them. This CDR3 reads CASSYGPQGEQYF. The DNA of the CDR3 is TGTGCCAGCAGTTACGGCCCCCAGGGCGAGCAGTACTTC.

The genes are TRBV30 and TRBJ2-7; TRBD1 is a possible D gene (5 bases). This CDR3 is built from 14 residues. CDR1 is GTSNPN, CDR2 SVGIG, per germline (reference sequence). The V gene lost 8 bases and the J gene lost 4 bases, with 21 bases spanning the gap. The CDR3 is CAGWDKGNVYEQYF. DNA for the CDR3: TGTGCCGGATGGGATAAGGGGAACGTATACGAGCAGTACTTC.

This clone was detected a few times. V is TRBV19 and J is TRBJ1-6; 7 nucleotides agree with TRBD1. Germline assignment: CDR1 LNHDA and CDR2 SQIVND (reference sequence). With V trimmed by 6 bases and J by 7 bases, 6 bases remained unmatched. This CDR3 region has 14 residues. The CDR3 is CASSHRGENSPLHF. The CDR3 DNA is TGTGCCAGTAGCCACAGGGGTGAAAATTCACCCCTCCACTTT.

This sequence joins TRBV7-8 and TRBJ1-1; maybe TRBD1 (5 bases). The length of the CDR3 is 14 residues. The germline CDR1 and CDR2 sequences are SGHVS and FQNEAQ. The V and J ends lost 0 bases and 7 bases respectively, with 12 bases between them. The CDR3 here is CASSLASGHSEAFF. The CDR3 bases are TGTGCCAGCAGCTTAGCGTCTGGACACAGTGAAGCTTTCTTT.

The chain combines TRBV2 with TRBJ2-3; 7 nucleotides match TRBD2. Germline CDR1 and CDR2: SNHLY and FYNNEI. This CDR3 is built from 15 residues. The ends lost 5 bases at V and 4 bases at J; junction bases unmatched: 9. The CDR3 protein is CASSLLTSFSDTQYF. CDR3 bases: TGTGCCAGCAGTCTCCTGACTAGCTTCTCAGATACGCAGTATTTT.

This clone was observed a single time. The V call is TRBV18, the J call TRBJ2-1; perhaps TRBD2 as D (6 bases). This CDR3 is 11 amino acids long. Germline CDR1 and CDR2: KGHSH and LQKENI. V lost 5 bases and J lost 15, with 14 bases in between. CDR3 protein: CASSSGSRGFF. CDR3 sequence (DNA): TGTGCCAGCTCATCGGGCTCGCGGGGGTTCTTC. Filled out from reference TRBV18 and TRBJ2-1, the complete variable domain reads NAGVMQNPRHLVRRRGQEARLRCSPMKGHSHVYWYRQLPEEGLKFMVYLQKENIIDESGMPKERFSAEFPKEGPSILRIQQVVRGDSAAYFCASSSGSRGFFGPGTRLTVL.

The chain employs TRBV27 and TRBJ1-1; perhaps TRBD1 as D (5 bases). This CDR3 spans 13 amino acids. CDR1 is MNHEY, CDR2 SMNVEV, per germline (reference sequence). Trimming removed 6 bases from V and 4 bases from J, with 12 bases in between. The chain's CDR3 is CASRGRLFTEAFF. The DNA for the CDR3 is TGTGCCAGCAGGGGGCGCTTATTCACTGAAGCTTTCTTT.

This chain connects TRBV30 to TRBJ1-1; possibly TRBD1 for D (5 bases). Trimming removed 4 bases from V and 6 bases from J, with 15 bases in between. The CDR3 spans 13 residues. Germline V gene data show CDR1 as GTSNPN and CDR2 as SVGIG (reference sequence). The CDR3 DNA reads TGTGCCTGGATTAAACCTGGGGGGGCTGAAGCTTTCTTT. Translated: CAWIKPGGAEAFF.

The chain has TRBV19 and TRBJ1-5; tentative D call: TRBD1 (5 bases). Germline CDR1 is LNHDA and CDR2 is SQIVND (reference sequence). This CDR3 comprises 16 residues. Trimming stripped 3 bases from V and 2 bases from J, with 14 bases between. The CDR3 DNA is TGTGCCAGTAGTATGGGGTTTCAGGGCGGCAATCAGCCCCAGCATTTT. Its translation: CASSMGFQGGNQPQHF.